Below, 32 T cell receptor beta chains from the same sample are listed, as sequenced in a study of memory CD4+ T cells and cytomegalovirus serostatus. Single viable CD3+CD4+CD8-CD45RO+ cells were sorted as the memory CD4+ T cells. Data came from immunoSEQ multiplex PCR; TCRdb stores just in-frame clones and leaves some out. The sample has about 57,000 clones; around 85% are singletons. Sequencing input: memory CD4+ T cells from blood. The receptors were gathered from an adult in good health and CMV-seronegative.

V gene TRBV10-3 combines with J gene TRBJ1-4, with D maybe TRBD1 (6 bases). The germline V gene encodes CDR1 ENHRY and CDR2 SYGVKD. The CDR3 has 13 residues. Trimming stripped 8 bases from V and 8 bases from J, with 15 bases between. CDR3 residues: CAIAQGEYEKLFF. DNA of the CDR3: TGTGCCATCGCACAGGGAGAATACGAAAAACTGTTTTTT.

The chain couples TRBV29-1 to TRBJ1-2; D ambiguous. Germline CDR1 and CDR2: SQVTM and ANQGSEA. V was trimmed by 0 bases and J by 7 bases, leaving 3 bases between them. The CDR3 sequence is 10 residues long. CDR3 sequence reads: CSVEEGGYTF. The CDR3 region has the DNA TGCAGCGTTGAAGAGGGTGGCTACACCTTC. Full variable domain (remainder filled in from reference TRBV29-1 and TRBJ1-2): SAVISQKPSRDICQRGTSLTIQCQVDSQVTMMFWYRQQPGQSLTLIATANQGSEATYESGFVIDKFPISRPNLTFSTLTVSNMSPEDSSIYLCSVEEGGYTFGSGTRLTVV.

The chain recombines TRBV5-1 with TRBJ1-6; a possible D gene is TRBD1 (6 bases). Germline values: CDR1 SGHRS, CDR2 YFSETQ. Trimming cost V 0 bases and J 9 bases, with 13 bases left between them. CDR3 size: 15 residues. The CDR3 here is CASSLGQGSSSPLHF. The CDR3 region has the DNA TGCGCCAGCAGCTTGGGTCAGGGGAGTAGTTCACCCCTCCACTTT.

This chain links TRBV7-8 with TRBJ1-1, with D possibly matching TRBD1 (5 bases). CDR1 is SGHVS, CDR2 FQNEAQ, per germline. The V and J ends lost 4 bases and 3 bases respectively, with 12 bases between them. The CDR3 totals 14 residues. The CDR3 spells CASSWGVSDTEAFF. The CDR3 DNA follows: TGTGCCAGCAGCTGGGGGGTGTCGGACACTGAAGCTTTCTTT.

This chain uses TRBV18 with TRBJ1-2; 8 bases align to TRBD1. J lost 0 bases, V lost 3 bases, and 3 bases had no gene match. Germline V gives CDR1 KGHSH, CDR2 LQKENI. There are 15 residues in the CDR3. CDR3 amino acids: CASSPEQGANYGYTF. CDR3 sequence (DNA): TGTGCCAGCTCACCTGAACAGGGGGCTAACTATGGCTACACCTTC.

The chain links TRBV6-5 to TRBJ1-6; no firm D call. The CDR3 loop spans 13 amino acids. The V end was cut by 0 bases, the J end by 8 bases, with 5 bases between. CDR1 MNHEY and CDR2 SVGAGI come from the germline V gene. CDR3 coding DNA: TGTGCCAGCAGTTACTCGATTTATTCACCCCTCCACTTT. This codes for CASSYSIYSPLHF.

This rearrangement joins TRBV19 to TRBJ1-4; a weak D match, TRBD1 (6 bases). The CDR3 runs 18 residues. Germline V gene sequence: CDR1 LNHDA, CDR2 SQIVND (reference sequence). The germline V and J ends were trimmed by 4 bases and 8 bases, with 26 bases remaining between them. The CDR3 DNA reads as TGTGCCAGTAGTACCCTACGAGGGGGTGTAGACAACAGGGAAAAACTGTTTTTT. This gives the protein CASSTLRGGVDNREKLFF. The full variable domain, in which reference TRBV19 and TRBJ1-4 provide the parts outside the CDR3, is DGGITQSPKYLFRKEGQNVTLSCEQNLNHDAMYWYRQDPGQGLRLIYYSQIVNDFQKGDIAEGYSVSREKKESFPLTVTSAQKNPTAFYLCASSTLRGGVDNREKLFFGSGTQLSVL.

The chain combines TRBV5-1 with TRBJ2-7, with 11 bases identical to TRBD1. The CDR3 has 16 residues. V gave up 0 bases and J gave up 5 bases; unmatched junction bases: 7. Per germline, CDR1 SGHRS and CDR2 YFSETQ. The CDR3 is CASSLAQGQGDHEQYF. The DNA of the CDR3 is TGCGCCAGCAGCTTGGCACAGGGACAGGGGGACCACGAGCAGTACTTC.

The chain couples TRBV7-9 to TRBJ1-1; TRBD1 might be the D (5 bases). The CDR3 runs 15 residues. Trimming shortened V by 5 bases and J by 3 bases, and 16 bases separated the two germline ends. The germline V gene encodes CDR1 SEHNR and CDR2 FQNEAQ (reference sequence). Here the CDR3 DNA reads TGTGCCAGCAGCCGGTACACCCAGGGCGACACTGAAGCTTTCTTT. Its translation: CASSRYTQGDTEAFF.

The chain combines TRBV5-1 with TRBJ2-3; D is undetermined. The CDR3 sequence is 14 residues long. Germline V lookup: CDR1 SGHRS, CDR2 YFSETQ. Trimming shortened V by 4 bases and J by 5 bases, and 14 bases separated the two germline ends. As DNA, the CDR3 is TGCGCCAGCAGCCGCTCCGTATCCAAAGATACGCAGTATTTT. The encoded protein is CASSRSVSKDTQYF. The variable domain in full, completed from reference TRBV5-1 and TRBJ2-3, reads KAGVTQTPRYLIKTRGQQVTLSCSPISGHRSVSWYQQTPGQGLQFLFEYFSETQRNKGNFPGRFSGRQFSNSRSEMNVSTLELGDSALYLCASSRSVSKDTQYFGPGTRLTVL.

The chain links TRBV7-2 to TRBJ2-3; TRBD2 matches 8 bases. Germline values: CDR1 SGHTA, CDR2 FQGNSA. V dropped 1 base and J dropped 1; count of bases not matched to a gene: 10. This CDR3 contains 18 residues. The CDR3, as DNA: TGTGCCAGCAGCTTAGTAGGGACTAGTGGATCCCGCACAGATACGCAGTATTTT. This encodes CASSLVGTSGSRTDTQYF. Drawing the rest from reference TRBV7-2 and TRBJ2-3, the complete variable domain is GAGVSQSPSNKVTEKGKDVELRCDPISGHTALYWYRQSLGQGLEFLIYFQGNSAPDKSGLPSDRFSAERTGGSVSTLTIQRTQQEDSAVYLCASSLVGTSGSRTDTQYFGPGTRLTVL.

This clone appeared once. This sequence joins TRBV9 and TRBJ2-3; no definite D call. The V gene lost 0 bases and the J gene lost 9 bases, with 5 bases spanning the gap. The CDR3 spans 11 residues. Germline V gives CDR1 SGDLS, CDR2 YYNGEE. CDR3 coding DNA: TGTGCCAGCAGCGTAGGTCTGACGCAGTATTTT. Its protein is CASSVGLTQYF.

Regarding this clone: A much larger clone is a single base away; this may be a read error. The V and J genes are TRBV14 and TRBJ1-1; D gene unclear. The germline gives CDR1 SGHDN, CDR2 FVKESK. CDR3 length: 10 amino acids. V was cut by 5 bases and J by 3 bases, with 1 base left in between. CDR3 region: CASSYTEAFF. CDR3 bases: TGTGCCAGCAGCTACACTGAAGCTTTCTTT.

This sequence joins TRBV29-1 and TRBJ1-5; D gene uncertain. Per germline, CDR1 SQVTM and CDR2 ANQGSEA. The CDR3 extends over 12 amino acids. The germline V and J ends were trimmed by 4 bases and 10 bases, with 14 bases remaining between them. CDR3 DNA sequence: TGCAGCGTTGGCGACGGACCTGAACCCCAGCATTTT. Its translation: CSVGDGPEPQHF.

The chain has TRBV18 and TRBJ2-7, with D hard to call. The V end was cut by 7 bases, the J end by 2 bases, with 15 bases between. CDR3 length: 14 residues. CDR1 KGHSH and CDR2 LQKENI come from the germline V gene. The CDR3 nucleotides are TGTGCCAGCTTTCAAGGGCAGATTCCCTACGAGCAGTACTTC. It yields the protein CASFQGQIPYEQYF. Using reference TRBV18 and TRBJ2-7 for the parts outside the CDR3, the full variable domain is NAGVMQNPRHLVRRRGQEARLRCSPMKGHSHVYWYRQLPEEGLKFMVYLQKENIIDESGMPKERFSAEFPKEGPSILRIQQVVRGDSAAYFCASFQGQIPYEQYFGPGTRLTVT.

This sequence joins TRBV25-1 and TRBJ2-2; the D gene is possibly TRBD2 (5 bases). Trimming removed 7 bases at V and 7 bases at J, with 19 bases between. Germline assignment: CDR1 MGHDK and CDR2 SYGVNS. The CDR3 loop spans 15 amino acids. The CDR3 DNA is TGTGCCAGCAAATCATACAGCTCTCGGGGCGGGGAGCTGTTTTTT. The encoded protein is CASKSYSSRGGELFF.

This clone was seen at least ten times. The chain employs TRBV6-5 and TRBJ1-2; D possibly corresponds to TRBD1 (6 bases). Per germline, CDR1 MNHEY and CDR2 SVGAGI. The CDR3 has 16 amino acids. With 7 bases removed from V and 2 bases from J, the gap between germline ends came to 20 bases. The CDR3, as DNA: TGTGCCAGCACCTACTCCCTCCTGGGGGGCAACTATGGCTACACCTTC. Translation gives CASTYSLLGGNYGYTF.

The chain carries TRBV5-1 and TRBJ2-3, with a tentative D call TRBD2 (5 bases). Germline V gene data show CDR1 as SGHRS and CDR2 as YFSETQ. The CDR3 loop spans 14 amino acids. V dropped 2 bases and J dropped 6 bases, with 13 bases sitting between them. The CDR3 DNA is TGCGCCAGCAGCTTTTCGAGGGCCATGGATACGCAGTATTTT. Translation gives CASSFSRAMDTQYF.

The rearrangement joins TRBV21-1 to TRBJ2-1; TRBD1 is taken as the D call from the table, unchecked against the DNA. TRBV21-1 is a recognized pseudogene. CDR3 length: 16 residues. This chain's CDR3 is CASSKKSGQGLNEQFF. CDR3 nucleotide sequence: TGTGCCAGCAGCAAAAAATCGGGACAGGGTCTCAATGAGCAGTTCTTC.

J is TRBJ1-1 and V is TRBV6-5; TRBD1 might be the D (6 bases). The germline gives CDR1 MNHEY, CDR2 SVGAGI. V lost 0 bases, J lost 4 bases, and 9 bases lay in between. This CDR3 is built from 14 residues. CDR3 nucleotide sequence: TGTGCCAGCAGTTACTCCCCGGGGGCCACTGAAGCTTTCTTT. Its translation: CASSYSPGATEAFF.

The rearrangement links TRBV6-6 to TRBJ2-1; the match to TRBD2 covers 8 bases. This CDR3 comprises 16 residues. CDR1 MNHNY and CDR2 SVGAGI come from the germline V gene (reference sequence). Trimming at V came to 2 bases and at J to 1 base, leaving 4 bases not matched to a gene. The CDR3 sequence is CASSYKSGRSYNEQFF. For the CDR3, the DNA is TGTGCCAGCAGTTACAAGAGCGGGAGATCCTACAATGAGCAGTTCTTC.

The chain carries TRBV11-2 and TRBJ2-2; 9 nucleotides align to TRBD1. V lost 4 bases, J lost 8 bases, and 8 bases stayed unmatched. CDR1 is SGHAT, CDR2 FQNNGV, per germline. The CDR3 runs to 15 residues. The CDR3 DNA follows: TGTGCCAGCAGCTCCTCCCGGGACAGGGTAGGGGAGCTGTTTTTT. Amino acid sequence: CASSSSRDRVGELFF.

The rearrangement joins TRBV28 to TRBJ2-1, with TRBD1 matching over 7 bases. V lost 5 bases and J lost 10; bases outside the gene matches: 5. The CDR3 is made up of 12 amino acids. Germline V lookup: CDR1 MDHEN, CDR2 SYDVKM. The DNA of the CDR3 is TGTGCCAGCAGTCCCCGGGACAGAGAGCAGTTCTTC. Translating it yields CASSPRDREQFF.

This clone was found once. The CDR3: CASSSGQVATEAFF. The CDR3 DNA sequence: TGCGCCAGCAGCTCAGGACAAGTGGCCACTGAAGCTTTCTTT. The V gene is TRBV5-1, the J gene TRBJ1-1; TRBD1 might be the D (5 bases). Germline CDR1 and CDR2: SGHRS and YFSETQ. The V and J ends lost 3 bases and 4 bases respectively, with 13 bases between them. The CDR3 runs 14 residues.

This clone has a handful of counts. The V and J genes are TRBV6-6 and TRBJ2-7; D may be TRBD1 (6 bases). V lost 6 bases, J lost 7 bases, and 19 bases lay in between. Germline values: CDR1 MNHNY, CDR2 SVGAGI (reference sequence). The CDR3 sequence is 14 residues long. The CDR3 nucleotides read TGTGCCAGCAGCCCACGGACACAGGGCGGGGAGCAGTACTTC. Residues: CASSPRTQGGEQYF.

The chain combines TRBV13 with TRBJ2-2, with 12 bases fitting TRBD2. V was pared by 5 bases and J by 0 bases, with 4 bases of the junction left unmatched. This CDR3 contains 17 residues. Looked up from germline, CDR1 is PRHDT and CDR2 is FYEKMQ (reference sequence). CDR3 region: CASSPRLAGANTGELFF. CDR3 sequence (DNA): TGTGCCAGCAGCCCCCGACTAGCGGGGGCGAACACCGGGGAGCTGTTTTTT.

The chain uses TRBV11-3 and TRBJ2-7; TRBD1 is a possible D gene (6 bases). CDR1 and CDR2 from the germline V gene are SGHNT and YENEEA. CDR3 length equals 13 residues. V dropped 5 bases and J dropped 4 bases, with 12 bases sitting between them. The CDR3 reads CASSPRGGYEQYF. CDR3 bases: TGTGCCAGCAGCCCCAGGGGTGGATACGAGCAGTACTTC. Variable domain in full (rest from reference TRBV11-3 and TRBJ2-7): EAGVVQSPRYKIIEKKQPVAFWCNPISGHNTLYWYLQNLGQGPELLIRYENEEAVDDSQLPKDRFSAERLKGVDSTLKIQPAELGDSAVYLCASSPRGGYEQYFGPGTRLTVT.

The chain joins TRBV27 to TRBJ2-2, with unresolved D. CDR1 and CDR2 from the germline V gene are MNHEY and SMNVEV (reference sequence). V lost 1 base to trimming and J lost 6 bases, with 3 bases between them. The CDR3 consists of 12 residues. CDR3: CASSLFAGELFF. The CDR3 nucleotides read TGTGCCAGCAGTTTATTCGCCGGGGAGCTGTTTTTT.

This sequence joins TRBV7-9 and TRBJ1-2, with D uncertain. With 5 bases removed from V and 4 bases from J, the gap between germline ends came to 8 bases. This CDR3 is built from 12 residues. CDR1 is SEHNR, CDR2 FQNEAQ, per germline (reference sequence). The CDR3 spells CASSPVVYGYTF. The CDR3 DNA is TGTGCCAGCAGCCCCGTCGTCTATGGCTACACCTTC.

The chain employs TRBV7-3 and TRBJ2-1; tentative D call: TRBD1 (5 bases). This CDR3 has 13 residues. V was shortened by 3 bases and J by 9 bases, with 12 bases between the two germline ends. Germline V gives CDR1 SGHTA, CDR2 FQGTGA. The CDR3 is CASSFQGIGEQFF. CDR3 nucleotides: TGTGCCAGCAGCTTTCAGGGAATAGGTGAGCAGTTCTTC.

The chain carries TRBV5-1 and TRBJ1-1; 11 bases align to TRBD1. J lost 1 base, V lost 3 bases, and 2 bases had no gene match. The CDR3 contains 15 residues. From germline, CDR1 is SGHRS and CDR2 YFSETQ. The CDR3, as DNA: TGCGCCAGCAGCTACGGGACAGGGGGGAACACTGAAGCTTTCTTT. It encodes CASSYGTGGNTEAFF.

In DNA, the CDR3 is TGTGCCAGCAGCAGATCGGGACAGGATGTCTATGGCTACACCTTC. Translating gives CASSRSGQDVYGYTF. The rearrangement uses TRBV6-1 and TRBJ1-2, with 8 bases identical to TRBD1. Germline trimming cut 6 bases from V and 4 bases from J; bases unmatched to any gene: 10. Germline V CDR1 and CDR2: MNHNS, SASEGT. This CDR3 is 15 amino acids long.